The present T cell receptor beta chain was sequenced within a study of PD-L1 blockade in urothelial cancer. Study-wide background: At 6 weeks and at 3 weeks (second dose) after treatment start, blood was analyzed.

Assay: immunoSEQ multiplex PCR; the TCRdb copy retains only in-frame clones and omits some. The data contain 90,000 or so clones, around 87% of them singletons. This CDR3 contains 14 residues. Germline V gives CDR1 SGHTA, CDR2 FQGNSA. The trim removed 7 bases at V and 9 bases at J, leaving 11 bases unmatched. The time point: pretreatment peripheral blood. Each patient contributed between 1 and 8 total time points of blood mononuclear cells, pretreatment and during treatment. Source: PBMCs, taken around atezolizumab (anti-PD-L1) treatment. The V gene is TRBV7-2, the J gene TRBJ2-1, with 8 bases lining up with TRBD1. This receptor was taken from a man in his sixties with urothelial cancer. CDR3 nucleotides: TGTGCCAGCACCGCGGACAGGGCTACGGTTGAGCAGTTCTTC. This gives the protein CASTADRATVEQFF.